What follows are 27 T cell receptor beta chains derived from one specimen sequenced in a study of human T cells and chemical hapten exposure. Time point denoted: pre-sensitization, week 0. Documented treatment: therapeutic diphenylcyclopropenone sensitization with weekly scalp DPC. TCRdb analysed the RACE reads with MiXCR anew, one entry per CDR3 protein. The sample has under 300,000 distinct CDR3 sequences, more than 6.5% seen once. Sequenced here: whole blood, sampled in connection with sensitization to the hapten diphenylcyclopropenone (DPC). Source of these receptors: a woman between 35 and 50 years old with alopecia areata. Some clones in this sample may be carry-over from other donors' samples.

This clonotype came up a few times. CDR3 sequence: CASSQERTGFSGNTIYF. CDR3 sequence (DNA): TGTGCCAGCAGCCAAGAGCGGACAGGTTTCTCTGGAAACACCATATATTTT. The rearrangement uses TRBV4-2 and TRBJ1-3; 7 positions match TRBD1. The CDR3 consists of 17 residues. CDR1 is LGHNA and CDR2 is YNFKEQ in the germline V gene. V was pared by 0 bases and J by 0 bases, with 5 bases of the junction left unmatched.

The chain joins TRBV20-1 to TRBJ1-1; D perhaps matches TRBD1 (5 bases). The length of the CDR3 is 12 residues. CDR1 is DFQATT, CDR2 SNEGSKA, per germline (reference sequence). V lost 3 bases and J 6 bases, leaving 11 bases between the germline ends. DNA of the CDR3: TGCAGTGCTAGGGTGGCCAGGGCTGAAGCTTTCTTT. As protein: CSARVARAEAFF.

J is TRBJ2-6 and V is TRBV4-3; 8 bases align to TRBD1. Germline V gene sequence: CDR1 LGHNA, CDR2 YSLEER. The V segment lost 0 bases and the J segment 1 base; nucleotides outside the gene matches: 5. This CDR3 is built from 18 residues. CDR3 sequence: CASSQDPTGASGANVLTF. CDR3 nucleotides: TGCGCCAGCAGCCAAGACCCGACAGGGGCATCTGGGGCCAACGTCCTGACTTTC.

This clonotype was observed at least ten times. The chain recombines TRBV7-2 with TRBJ2-6; D perhaps matches TRBD1 (6 bases). Germline V lookup: CDR1 SGHTA, CDR2 FQGNSA. The CDR3 is 16 amino acids. V dropped 4 bases and J dropped 2 bases, with 12 bases sitting between them. The CDR3 DNA sequence: TGTGCCAGCAGCTCAGGCAGGGGAGCTGGGGCCAACGTCCTGACTTTC. The encoded protein is CASSSGRGAGANVLTF.

This clonotype was counted between two and nine times. The V call is TRBV28, the J call TRBJ2-5; D gene ambiguous. Germline loops: CDR1 MDHEN, CDR2 SYDVKM. This CDR3 has 14 residues. V dropped 4 bases and J dropped 5 bases, with 14 bases sitting between them. The CDR3 nucleotides are TGTGCCAGCAGTTCGATAGGCCCCTCGGAGACCCAGTACTTC. Protein sequence: CASSSIGPSETQYF.

This clonotype has a handful of counts. The V call is TRBV30, the J call TRBJ1-2; 7 bases fit TRBD1. The germline V gene has CDR1 GTSNPN and CDR2 SVGIG (reference sequence). The CDR3 extends over 15 amino acids. After removal of 2 bases from V and 7 bases from J, the junction contained 13 bases not matched to a gene. The CDR3 reads CAWSTTGTVYSGYTF. DNA for the CDR3: TGTGCCTGGAGTACAACCGGGACAGTGTACAGTGGCTACACCTTC.

This clonotype was seen only a few times. This chain joins TRBV7-9 and TRBJ2-5, with a weak D call TRBD1 (7 bases). CDR1 is SEHNR, CDR2 FQNEAQ, per germline (reference sequence). This CDR3 has 14 residues. Trimming removed 7 bases from V and 5 bases from J, with 17 bases in between. The CDR3 DNA reads TGTGCCAGCACAGACACGGCAGGGGGGGAGACCCAGTACTTC. As protein: CASTDTAGGETQYF.

The sample holds a few counts of this clonotype. J is TRBJ2-3 and V is TRBV10-3, with D perhaps matching TRBD1 or TRBD2 (6 bases each). This CDR3 region has 14 residues. With 10 bases removed from V and 4 bases from J, the gap between germline ends came to 18 bases. From germline, CDR1 is ENHRY and CDR2 SYGVKD. The CDR3 nucleotides are TGTGCCACCAAGGGGGGCGCGGAGGCAGATACGCAGTATTTT. Protein sequence: CATKGGAEADTQYF.

This clonotype has just a few counts. CDR3 sequence reads: CATSDIPGRGGEQYF. The CDR3 nucleotides are TGTGCCACCAGTGACATTCCCGGCAGGGGGGGCGAGCAGTACTTC. The V and J genes are TRBV24-1 and TRBJ2-7, with D tentatively TRBD1 or TRBD2 (7 bases each). Trimming removed 4 bases from V and 6 bases from J, with 18 bases in between. In germline, CDR1 is KGHDR, CDR2 SFDVKD. This CDR3 has 15 residues.

This clonotype turned up a few times. This chain uses TRBV20-1 with TRBJ2-3, with TRBD2 identical over 11 bases. Germline CDR1 DFQATT, CDR2 SNEGSKA (reference sequence). The CDR3 sequence is 17 residues long. The trim removed 3 bases at V and 4 bases at J, leaving 12 bases unmatched. The CDR3 sequence: CSARKGTSGQGADTQYF. Written as DNA, the CDR3 is TGCAGTGCTAGGAAGGGGACTAGCGGCCAGGGGGCAGATACGCAGTATTTT.

There are many counts of this clonotype. V gene TRBV29-1 combines with J gene TRBJ1-1; TRBD1 agrees at 7 bases. Germline-derived CDR1 and CDR2 are SQVTM and ANQGSEA. The V segment lost 5 bases and the J segment 0 bases; nucleotides outside the gene matches: 15. The length of the CDR3 is 17 residues. The CDR3 sequence is CSVRIPRGQALNTEAFF. The CDR3 region has the DNA TGCAGCGTTCGAATCCCCCGTGGACAGGCCCTGAACACTGAAGCTTTCTTT.

This clonotype was recorded at least ten times. This sequence joins TRBV6-2 or TRBV6-3 and TRBJ1-6; D gene ambiguous. The CDR3 runs to 14 residues. CDR1 is MNHEY, CDR2 SVGEGT, per germline. Trimming stripped 6 bases from V and 8 bases from J, with 14 bases between. For the CDR3, the DNA is TGTGCCAGCAGCTCCGCGGGCAAGGATTCACCCCTCCACTTT. It codes for CASSSAGKDSPLHF.

This chain joins TRBV20-1 and TRBJ1-6, with TRBD1 matching 10 bases. V dropped 6 bases and J dropped 7; count of bases not matched to a gene: 6. The CDR3 contains 14 residues. The germline V gene has CDR1 DFQATT and CDR2 SNEGSKA (reference sequence). The CDR3: CSAWTGGPNSPLHF. The CDR3 DNA reads TGCAGTGCCTGGACAGGGGGACCGAATTCACCCCTCCACTTT.

A few counts support this clonotype. The chain is built from TRBV7-3 and TRBJ2-1; the D gene is possibly TRBD2 (6 bases). The V gene's germline CDR1 is SGHTA and CDR2 FQGTGA. This CDR3 region has 15 residues. V was trimmed by 2 bases and J by 7 bases, leaving 15 bases between them. Here the CDR3 DNA reads TGTGCCAGCAGCTTAGCGGGACTGGGTAGGAATGAGCAGTTCTTC. It encodes CASSLAGLGRNEQFF. Full variable domain (remainder filled in from reference TRBV7-3 and TRBJ2-1): GAGVSQTPSNKVTEKGKYVELRCDPISGHTALYWYRQSLGQGPEFLIYFQGTGAADDSGLPNDRFFAVRPEGSVSTLKIQRTERGDSAVYLCASSLAGLGRNEQFFGPGTRLTVL.

This clonotype has just a few counts. This chain connects TRBV6-2 or TRBV6-3 to TRBJ2-6; tentatively, D is TRBD1 (5 bases). The V and J ends lost 5 bases and 4 bases respectively, with 9 bases between them. The CDR3 covers 14 residues. Looked up from germline, CDR1 is MNHEY and CDR2 is SVGEGT. The CDR3 coding sequence is TGTGCCAGCAGTACGGACATCGGGGCCAACGTCCTGACTTTC. Its translation is CASSTDIGANVLTF.

There are a few counts of this clonotype. This rearrangement joins TRBV20-1 to TRBJ1-6; 8 bases match TRBD1. CDR3 length: 13 amino acids. Trimming took 5 bases from V and 9 from J; bases not matched to a gene: 6. CDR1 is DFQATT and CDR2 is SNEGSKA in the germline V gene (reference sequence). In nucleotides, the CDR3 is TGCAGTGCTCCTGGACAGGGTAGTTCACCCCTCCACTTT. The encoded protein is CSAPGQGSSPLHF.

This clonotype was seen a few times. The V and J genes are TRBV3-1 and TRBJ1-2; no clear D gene. CDR1 LGHDT and CDR2 YNNKEL come from the germline V gene (reference sequence). The CDR3 length is 13 residues. V was trimmed by 3 bases and J by 4 bases, leaving 9 bases between them. DNA of the CDR3: TGTGCCAGCAGCCAGGAGGAGCGCTATGGCTACACCTTC. This codes for CASSQEERYGYTF.

This clonotype was counted at least ten times. The chain uses TRBV7-9 and TRBJ2-5; 7 positions match TRBD2. The ends lost 5 bases at V and 2 bases at J; junction bases unmatched: 11. This CDR3 comprises 16 residues. CDR1 and CDR2 from the germline V gene are SEHNR and FQNEAQ (reference sequence). CDR3 in DNA: TGTGCCAGCAGCGCCCGGGACTACGGGCAACAAGAGACCCAGTACTTC. Its protein product is CASSARDYGQQETQYF.

The chain has TRBV12-3 or TRBV12-4 and TRBJ2-3; 8 positions match TRBD1. This CDR3 is built from 16 residues. Trimming took 2 bases from V and 6 from J; bases not matched to a gene: 10. CDR3 protein: CASSLRWTGRWDTQYF. The CDR3 DNA reads TGTGCCAGCAGTTTACGGTGGACAGGGCGTTGGGATACGCAGTATTTT.

CDR3 in amino acids: CASSVNRGVYNEQFF. The CDR3 region has the DNA TGTGCCAGCAGTGTAAACAGGGGAGTTTACAATGAGCAGTTCTTC. This chain uses TRBV6-1 with TRBJ2-1, with TRBD1 matching over 7 bases. This CDR3 contains 15 residues. V lost 4 bases and J lost 4; bases outside the gene matches: 7. The germline gives CDR1 MNHNS, CDR2 SASEGT.

This chain joins TRBV12-3 or TRBV12-4 and TRBJ1-2; weak D call: TRBD1 (5 bases). V lost 6 bases and J 4 bases, leaving 15 bases between the germline ends. The CDR3 covers 14 residues. CDR3 DNA: TGTGCCAGCAGCCCGCGGGGGACTGCCTATGGCTACACCTTC. It is translated as CASSPRGTAYGYTF.

Regarding this clonotype: With a much larger clone just one base away, this may be a read error. This rearrangement joins TRBV28 to TRBJ1-2, with unresolved D. CDR1 and CDR2 from the germline V gene are MDHEN and SYDVKM. This CDR3 contains 13 residues. This CDR3 reads CANSFSATKGYTF. As DNA, the CDR3 is TGTGCCAACAGTTTCTCCGCGACAAAGGGCTACACCTTC.

This clonotype was recorded at least ten times. V and J are TRBV5-1 and TRBJ1-4; D gene uncertain. The germline gives CDR1 SGHRS, CDR2 YFSETQ. The CDR3 length is 14 residues. Between the trimmed V and J ends, which lost 1 base and 4 bases, there was a span of 8 bases. For the CDR3, the DNA is TGCGCCAGCAGCTTGAACGGTATTAATGAAAAACTGTTTTTT. Translation: CASSLNGINEKLFF.

This chain links TRBV27 with TRBJ1-1; no clear D. CDR1 and CDR2 (germline): MNHEY, SMNVEV (reference sequence). The CDR3 consists of 12 residues. V dropped 2 bases and J dropped 6 bases, with 7 bases sitting between them. In DNA form, the CDR3 reads TGTGCCAGCAGTTTACTTGGGGCTGAAGCTTTCTTT. Protein: CASSLLGAEAFF.

This clonotype was counted a few times. This chain uses TRBV4-3 with TRBJ2-1; D is perhaps TRBD2 (5 bases). Germline assignment: CDR1 LGHNA and CDR2 YSLEER. The CDR3 is made up of 17 amino acids. V was clipped by 3 bases and J by 2 bases, with 17 bases between them. CDR3 nucleotide sequence: TGCGCCAGCAGCCAGACACTAGGGTCCGGAGCCTACAATGAGCAGTTCTTC. Encoded protein: CASSQTLGSGAYNEQFF.

This clonotype was seen only a few times. The rearrangement links TRBV6-2 or TRBV6-3 to TRBJ1-1; D uncertain. This CDR3 region has 11 residues. The V gene lost 2 bases and the J gene lost 11 bases, with 9 bases spanning the gap. The germline V gene encodes CDR1 MNHEY and CDR2 SVGEGT. CDR3 residues: CASSYSGRAFF. CDR3 DNA sequence: TGTGCCAGCAGTTACAGCGGGAGGGCTTTCTTT.

CDR3 in amino acids: CASSPPQGRRATGELFF. The CDR3 DNA is TGTGCCAGCAGCCCCCCGCAGGGGCGCAGGGCCACCGGGGAGCTGTTTTTT. The rearrangement uses TRBV6-5 and TRBJ2-2; D may be TRBD1 (6 bases). From germline, CDR1 is MNHEY and CDR2 SVGAGI. The CDR3 runs 17 residues. Trimming removed 6 bases at V and 4 bases at J, with 21 bases between.